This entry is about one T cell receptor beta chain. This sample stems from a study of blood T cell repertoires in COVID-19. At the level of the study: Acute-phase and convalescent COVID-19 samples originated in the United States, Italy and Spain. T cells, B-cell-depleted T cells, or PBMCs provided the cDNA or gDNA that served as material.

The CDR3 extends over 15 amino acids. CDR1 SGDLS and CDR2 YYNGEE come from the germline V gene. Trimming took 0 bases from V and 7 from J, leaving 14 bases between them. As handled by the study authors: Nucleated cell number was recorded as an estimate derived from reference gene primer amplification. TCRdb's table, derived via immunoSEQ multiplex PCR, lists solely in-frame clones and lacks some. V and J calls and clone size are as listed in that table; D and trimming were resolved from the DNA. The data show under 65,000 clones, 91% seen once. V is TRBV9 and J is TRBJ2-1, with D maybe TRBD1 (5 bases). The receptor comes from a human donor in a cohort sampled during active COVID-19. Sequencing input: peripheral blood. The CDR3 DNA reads TGTGCCAGCAGCGTAGCTACAGGATCCGGGAATGAGCAGTTCTTC. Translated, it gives CASSVATGSGNEQFF.